Listed here are 23 T cell receptor beta chains from one sample, sequenced in a study of blood T cell repertoires in COVID-19. The table came from immunoSEQ multiplex PCR; TCRdb's copy has only in-frame clones and leaves some out. The repertoire includes 240,000 or so clones, 88% of them detected once, and around 0.91% sits in the top ten. Sequenced input: peripheral blood. All receptors come from a woman between 40 and 55 years old who had recovered from COVID-19.

The chain uses TRBV28 and TRBJ2-3; 12 bases are a match to TRBD2. Germline trimming cut 2 bases from V and 4 bases from J; bases unmatched to any gene: 10. This CDR3 has 18 amino acids. Looked up from germline, CDR1 is MDHEN and CDR2 is SYDVKM. CDR3 coding DNA: TGTGCCAGCAGTTTAGCCCTCGCCCTAGCGGGAGGGCCAGATACGCAGTATTTT. Translating gives CASSLALALAGGPDTQYF.

The chain employs TRBV11-2 and TRBJ2-1, with 10 bases aligning to TRBD1. V lost 5 bases, J lost 8 bases, and 12 bases stayed unmatched. CDR3 length: 16 residues. From germline, CDR1 is SGHAT and CDR2 FQNNGV. The CDR3 loop is CASSPWTGGSMYEQFF. The CDR3 nucleotides read TGTGCCAGCAGCCCCTGGACAGGGGGGTCGATGTATGAGCAGTTCTTC.

Here the CDR3 DNA reads TGTGCCAGCAGCGTAGATGGAGACACCGGGGAGCTGTTTTTT. This sequence encodes CASSVDGDTGELFF. The rearrangement joins TRBV9 to TRBJ2-2, with no clear D. Trimming removed 0 bases from V and 3 bases from J, with 6 bases in between. This CDR3 region has 14 residues. Germline V gene lookup returns CDR1 SGDLS and CDR2 YYNGEE.

This chain links TRBV12-5 with TRBJ1-3; possibly TRBD1 for D (5 bases). V gave up 5 bases and J gave up 0 bases, with 8 bases separating them. This CDR3 has 14 residues. CDR1 LGHNT and CDR2 FRNRAP come from the germline V gene. Written as DNA, the CDR3 is TGTGCTAGTGGTGACAGTTACTCTGGAAACACCATATATTTT. This gives the protein CASGDSYSGNTIYF.

CDR3 region: CASSPRTGTYGYTF. Here the CDR3 DNA reads TGTGCCAGCAGCCCCAGGACAGGGACCTATGGCTACACCTTC. The V call is TRBV7-9, the J call TRBJ1-2; 8 bases line up with TRBD1. CDR1 and CDR2 from the germline V gene are SEHNR and FQNEAQ (reference sequence). The V segment lost 5 bases and the J segment 4 bases; nucleotides outside the gene matches: 6. CDR3 length: 14 amino acids.

This chain joins TRBV19 and TRBJ2-7, with D tentatively TRBD2 (6 bases). V lost 1 base to trimming and J lost 5 bases, with 15 bases between them. The germline CDR1 and CDR2 sequences are LNHDA and SQIVND (reference sequence). The CDR3 covers 15 residues. CDR3 sequence: CASSIGAARDDEQYF. CDR3 coding DNA: TGTGCCAGTAGTATAGGGGCAGCGCGGGACGACGAGCAGTACTTC. The full variable domain, completed using reference TRBV19 and TRBJ2-7, is DGGITQSPKYLFRKEGQNVTLSCEQNLNHDAMYWYRQDPGQGLRLIYYSQIVNDFQKGDIAEGYSVSREKKESFPLTVTSAQKNPTAFYLCASSIGAARDDEQYFGPGTRLTVT.

The genes are TRBV5-8 and TRBJ2-5, with TRBD2 matching over 8 bases. Trimming cost V 3 bases and J 1 base; bases outside gene matches: 5. The CDR3 length is 15 residues. Germline V lookup: CDR1 SGHTS, CDR2 YDEGEE. The DNA of the CDR3 is TGTGCCAGCAGCTCAAGAGGACTAGCCCAAGAGACCCAGTACTTC. Its translation is CASSSRGLAQETQYF.

The chain uses TRBV7-3 and TRBJ2-1; TRBD1 might be the D (6 bases). This CDR3 is built from 12 residues. V was shortened by 5 bases and J by 6 bases, with 8 bases between the two germline ends. The germline V gene encodes CDR1 SGHTA and CDR2 FQGTGA. CDR3 loop: CASSKGVNEQFF. CDR3 coding DNA: TGTGCCAGCAGCAAGGGGGTCAATGAGCAGTTCTTC.

The chain uses TRBV30 and TRBJ1-2; TRBD1 aligns across 9 bases. The CDR3 contains 13 residues. Per the germline V gene, CDR1 is GTSNPN and CDR2 is SVGIG (reference sequence). V was clipped by 3 bases and J by 8 bases; unmatched bases: 7. Here the CDR3 DNA reads TGTGCCTGGAGGGTACAGGGGGCACGGGGCTACACCTTC. Translating gives CAWRVQGARGYTF.

The rearrangement uses TRBV18 and TRBJ2-1, with 10 bases aligning to TRBD2. The germline V gene has CDR1 KGHSH and CDR2 LQKENI. The CDR3 is made up of 14 amino acids. V lost 6 bases, J lost 5 bases, and 4 bases stayed unmatched. CDR3 nucleotide sequence: TGTGCCAGCTCGCGGACTAGCGGAGACAATGAGCAGTTCTTC. It specifies CASSRTSGDNEQFF.

The sample holds one count of this clone. The gene calls are TRBV7-2 and TRBJ1-6; D is perhaps TRBD1 (6 bases). Germline CDR1 and CDR2: SGHTA and FQGNSA. Trimming shortened V by 7 bases and J by 0 bases, and 13 bases separated the two germline ends. The CDR3 has 16 residues. The CDR3 bases are TGTGCCAGCACAAGACAGGCTGGCTCCTATAATTCACCCCTCCACTTT. It translates to CASTRQAGSYNSPLHF.

V usage is TRBV7-9 and J usage is TRBJ2-7; 16 nucleotides match TRBD2. This CDR3 is 16 amino acids long. Germline V CDR1 and CDR2: SEHNR, FQNEAQ (reference sequence). J was trimmed by 2 bases and V by 5 bases; bases with no gene match: 3. CDR3 sequence: CASSTGTSGRAYEQYF. CDR3 DNA: TGTGCCAGCAGCACCGGGACTAGCGGGAGGGCCTACGAGCAGTACTTC. Looking up the rest from reference TRBV7-9 and TRBJ2-7 gives the full variable domain: DTGVSQNPRHKITKRGQNVTFRCDPISEHNRLYWYRQTLGQGPEFLTYFQNEAQLEKSRLLSDRFSAERPKGSFSTLEIQRTEQGDSAMYLCASSTGTSGRAYEQYFGPGTRLTVT.

V is TRBV7-8 and J is TRBJ1-1, with 11 bases matching TRBD1. Germline V gene data show CDR1 as SGHVS and CDR2 as FQNEAQ. The CDR3 totals 15 residues. J gave up 5 bases and V 2 bases, and 4 bases lay outside the gene matches. The CDR3 loop reads CASSLPGQGGTEAFF. As DNA, the CDR3 is TGTGCCAGCAGCTTACCGGGACAGGGGGGAACTGAAGCTTTCTTT.

The V and J genes are TRBV14 and TRBJ1-4; 11 bases agree with TRBD1. The CDR3 covers 17 residues. Germline CDR1 reads SGHDN; CDR2 reads FVKESK. The junction had 9 bases not matched to a gene; V was cut back by 1 base and J by 8 bases. The CDR3 is CASSQGIRDRGVEKLFF. The CDR3 DNA follows: TGTGCCAGCAGCCAAGGGATCCGGGACAGGGGGGTAGAAAAACTGTTTTTT. The full variable domain, rest sourced from reference TRBV14 and TRBJ1-4, is EAGVTQFPSHSVIEKGQTVTLRCDPISGHDNLYWYRRVMGKEIKFLLHFVKESKQDESGMPNNRFLAERTGGTYSTLKVQPAELEDSGVYFCASSQGIRDRGVEKLFFGSGTQLSVL.

The chain joins TRBV7-9 to TRBJ2-7; TRBD2 matches 7 bases. The CDR3 spans 13 residues. V gave up 5 bases and J gave up 2 bases; unmatched junction bases: 3. Germline assignment: CDR1 SEHNR and CDR2 FQNEAQ (reference sequence). CDR3 residues: CASSPLAAYEQYF. The CDR3 region has the DNA TGTGCCAGCAGCCCCCTAGCGGCCTACGAGCAGTACTTC.

This chain connects TRBV11-3 to TRBJ2-1; 11 bases match TRBD2. There are 17 residues in the CDR3. CDR1 is SGHNT and CDR2 is YENEEA in the germline V gene. V dropped 5 bases and J dropped 6; count of bases not matched to a gene: 12. CDR3 loop: CASSPPVVLAGGNEQFF. CDR3 bases: TGTGCCAGCAGCCCCCCCGTGGTCCTAGCGGGGGGCAATGAGCAGTTCTTC.

This chain uses TRBV3-1 (or the pseudogene TRBV3-2) with TRBJ2-3, with D possibly matching TRBD2 (6 bases). The CDR3 covers 16 residues. Trimming removed 3 bases at V and 4 bases at J, with 17 bases between. The germline gives CDR1 LGHDT, CDR2 YNNKEL (reference sequence). CDR3 nucleotides: TGTGCCAGCAGCCAGGGCCCTAGCGAGATGGCAGATACGCAGTATTTT. It yields the protein CASSQGPSEMADTQYF.

This clone was observed a single time. The CDR3 loop reads CASSSYRDYTGELFF. CDR3 DNA: TGTGCCAGCAGCTCGTACCGGGACTACACCGGGGAGCTGTTTTTT. The V call is TRBV5-6, the J call TRBJ2-2; a weak D match, TRBD2 (6 bases). Deletions cut 3 bases from V and 3 bases from J, with 12 bases between. Germline V gene sequence: CDR1 SGHDT, CDR2 YYEEEE. The CDR3 is 15 residues long.

The V call is TRBV5-4, the J call TRBJ2-5; 7 bases are a match to TRBD1. Germline CDR1 SGHNT, CDR2 YYREEE (reference sequence). The V and J ends lost 4 bases and 2 bases, in that order; junction bases with no gene match: 5. This CDR3 region has 14 residues. The CDR3 reads CASSPGQKQETQYF. DNA of the CDR3: TGTGCCAGCAGCCCGGGACAGAAGCAAGAGACCCAGTACTTC.

V usage is TRBV30 and J usage is TRBJ1-1; D possibly corresponds to TRBD1 (5 bases). Germline V lookup: CDR1 GTSNPN, CDR2 SVGIG (reference sequence). This CDR3 is 16 amino acids long. V gave up 4 bases and J gave up 3 bases, with 21 bases separating them. The CDR3 DNA reads TGTGCCTGGACCCGGACCGCTCCCGGAGGGGACACTGAAGCTTTCTTT. Its translation: CAWTRTAPGGDTEAFF.

The chain uses TRBV5-4 and TRBJ2-3; 9 bases fit TRBD2. Trimming cost V 3 bases and J 2 bases; bases outside gene matches: 4. The germline V gene has CDR1 SGHNT and CDR2 YYREEE (reference sequence). CDR3 length: 15 residues. The CDR3 DNA sequence: TGTGCCAGCAGCTCGGCTAGCGGGGCCACAGATACGCAGTATTTT. This encodes CASSSASGATDTQYF. Full variable domain (rest looked up from reference TRBV5-4 and TRBJ2-3): ETGVTQSPTHLIKTRGQQVTLRCSSQSGHNTVSWYQQALGQGPQFIFQYYREEENGRGNFPPRFSGLQFPNYSSELNVNALELDDSALYLCASSSASGATDTQYFGPGTRLTVL.

In this sample, this clone turned up once. The chain links TRBV9 to TRBJ2-1; weak D call: TRBD2 (6 bases). The V gene's germline CDR1 is SGDLS and CDR2 YYNGEE. This CDR3 comprises 12 residues. V lost 3 bases to trimming and J lost 12 bases, with 13 bases between them. In nucleotides, the CDR3 is TGTGCCAGCAGCGGTAGCGGACTGGGGCAGTTCTTC. It encodes CASSGSGLGQFF.

There are a few counts of this clone. V is TRBV12-3 or TRBV12-4 and J is TRBJ1-2, with 7 positions matching TRBD1. The J segment lost 8 bases and the V segment lost 6 bases, leaving 9 bases of the junction unmatched. This CDR3 has 13 amino acids. CDR3 sequence (DNA): TGTGCCAGCAGCCGGAGACAGGGTTCCGGCTACACCTTC. Amino acid sequence: CASSRRQGSGYTF.